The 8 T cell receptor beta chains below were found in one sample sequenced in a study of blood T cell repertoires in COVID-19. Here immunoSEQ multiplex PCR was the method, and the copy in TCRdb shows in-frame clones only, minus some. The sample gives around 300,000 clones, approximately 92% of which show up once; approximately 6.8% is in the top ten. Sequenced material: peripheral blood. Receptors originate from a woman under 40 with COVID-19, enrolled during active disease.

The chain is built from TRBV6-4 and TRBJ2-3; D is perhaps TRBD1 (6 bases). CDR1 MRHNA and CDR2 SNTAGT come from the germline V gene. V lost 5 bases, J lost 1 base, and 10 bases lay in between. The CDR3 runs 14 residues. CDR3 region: CASSPGAGTDTQYF. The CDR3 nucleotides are TGTGCCAGCAGTCCAGGGGCGGGCACAGATACGCAGTATTTT.

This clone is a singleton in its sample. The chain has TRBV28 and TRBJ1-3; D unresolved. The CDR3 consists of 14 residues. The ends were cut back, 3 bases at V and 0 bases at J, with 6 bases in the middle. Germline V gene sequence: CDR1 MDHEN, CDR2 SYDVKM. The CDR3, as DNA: TGTGCCAGCAGTTTCTCCCGCTCTGGAAACACCATATATTTT. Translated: CASSFSRSGNTIYF.

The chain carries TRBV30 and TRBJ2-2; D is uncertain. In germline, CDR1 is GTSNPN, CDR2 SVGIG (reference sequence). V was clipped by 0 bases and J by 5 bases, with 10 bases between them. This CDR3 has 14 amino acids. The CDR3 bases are TGTGCCTGGAGTGTCTTGTCCTTGACCGGGGAGCTGTTTTTT. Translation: CAWSVLSLTGELFF.

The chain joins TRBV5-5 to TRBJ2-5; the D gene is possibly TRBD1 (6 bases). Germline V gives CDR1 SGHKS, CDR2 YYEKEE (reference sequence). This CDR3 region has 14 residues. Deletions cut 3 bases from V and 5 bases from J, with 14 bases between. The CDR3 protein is CASSYYREMETQYF. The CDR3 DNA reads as TGTGCCAGCAGCTATTACAGGGAGATGGAGACCCAGTACTTC.

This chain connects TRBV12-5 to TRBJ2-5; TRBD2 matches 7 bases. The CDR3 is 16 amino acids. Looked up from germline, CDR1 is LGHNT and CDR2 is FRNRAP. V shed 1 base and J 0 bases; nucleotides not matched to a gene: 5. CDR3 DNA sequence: TGTGCTAGTGGTTTGGGAAGCGGGGTGTACCAAGAGACCCAGTACTTC. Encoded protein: CASGLGSGVYQETQYF.

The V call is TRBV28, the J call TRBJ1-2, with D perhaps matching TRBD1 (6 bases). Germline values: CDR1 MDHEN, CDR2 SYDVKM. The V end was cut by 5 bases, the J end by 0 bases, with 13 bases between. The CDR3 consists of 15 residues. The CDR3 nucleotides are TGTGCCAGCAGTCTACAGGGCGCAGCTAACTATGGCTACACCTTC. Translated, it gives CASSLQGAANYGYTF.

CDR3 DNA sequence: TGTGCCAGCAGTGCGCTCACAACTATGAACACTGAAGCTTTCTTT. Protein: CASSALTTMNTEAFF. V gene TRBV2 combines with J gene TRBJ1-1, with D unresolved. Germline V CDR1 and CDR2: SNHLY, FYNNEI. The CDR3 is 15 amino acids. Trimming left V 4 bases short and J 0 bases short, with 12 bases between.

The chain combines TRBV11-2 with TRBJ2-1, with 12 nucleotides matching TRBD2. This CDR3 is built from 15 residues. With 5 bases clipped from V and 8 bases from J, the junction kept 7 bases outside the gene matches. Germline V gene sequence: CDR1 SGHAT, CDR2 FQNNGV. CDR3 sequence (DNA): TGTGCCAGCAGCCTCCGACTAGCGGGAGATGATGAGCAGTTCTTC. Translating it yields CASSLRLAGDDEQFF.